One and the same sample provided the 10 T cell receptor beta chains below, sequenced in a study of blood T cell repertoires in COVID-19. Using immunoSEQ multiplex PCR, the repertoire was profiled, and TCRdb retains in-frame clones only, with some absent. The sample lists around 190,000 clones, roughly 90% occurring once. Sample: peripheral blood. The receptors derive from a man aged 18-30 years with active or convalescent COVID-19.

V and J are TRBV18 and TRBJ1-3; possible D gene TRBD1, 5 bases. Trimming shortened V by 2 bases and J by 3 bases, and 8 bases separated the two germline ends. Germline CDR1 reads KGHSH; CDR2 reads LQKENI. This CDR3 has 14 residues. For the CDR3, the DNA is TGTGCCAGCTCACCAGAACAGGTTGGAAACACCATATATTTT. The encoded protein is CASSPEQVGNTIYF.

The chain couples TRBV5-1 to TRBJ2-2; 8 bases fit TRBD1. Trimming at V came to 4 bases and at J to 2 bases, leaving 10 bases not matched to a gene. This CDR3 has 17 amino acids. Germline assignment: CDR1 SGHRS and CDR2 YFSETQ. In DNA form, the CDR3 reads TGCGCCAGCAGCCGTAACGGACAGGGAGGAAACACCGGGGAGCTGTTTTTT. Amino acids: CASSRNGQGGNTGELFF.

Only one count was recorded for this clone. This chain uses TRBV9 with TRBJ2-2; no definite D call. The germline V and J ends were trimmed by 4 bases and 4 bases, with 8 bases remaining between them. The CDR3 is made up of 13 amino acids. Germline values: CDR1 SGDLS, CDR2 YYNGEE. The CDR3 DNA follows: TGTGCCAGCAGCCGAGTTCGCACCGGGGAGCTGTTTTTT. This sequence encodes CASSRVRTGELFF.

The CDR3 nucleotides are TGTGCCTGGAGTCGACAGGGGGGAGTTGTTTACACTGAAGCTTTCTTT. Its translation is CAWSRQGGVVYTEAFF. V and J are TRBV30 and TRBJ1-1, with 9 bases identical to TRBD1. V was clipped by 2 bases and J by 3 bases; unmatched bases: 10. The CDR3 is 16 residues long. CDR1 is GTSNPN, CDR2 SVGIG, per germline (reference sequence).

CDR3 protein: CSVEGSGTGNTEAFF. The CDR3 region has the DNA TGCAGCGTTGAAGGCTCCGGGACAGGGAACACTGAAGCTTTCTTT. This chain links TRBV29-1 with TRBJ1-1; TRBD1 agrees at 8 bases. The V gene's germline CDR1 is SQVTM and CDR2 ANQGSEA. The trim removed 1 base at V and 1 base at J, leaving 5 bases unmatched. This CDR3 has 15 amino acids.

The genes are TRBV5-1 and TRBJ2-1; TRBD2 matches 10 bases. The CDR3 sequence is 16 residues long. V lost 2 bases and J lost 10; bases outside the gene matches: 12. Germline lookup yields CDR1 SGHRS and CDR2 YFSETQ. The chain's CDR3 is CASSFQETSGMGEQFF. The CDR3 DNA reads TGCGCCAGCAGCTTCCAGGAAACTAGCGGGATGGGAGAGCAGTTCTTC.

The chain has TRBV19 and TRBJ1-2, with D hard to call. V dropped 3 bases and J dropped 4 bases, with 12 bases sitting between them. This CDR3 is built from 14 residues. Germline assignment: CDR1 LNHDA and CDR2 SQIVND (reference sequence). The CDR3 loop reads CASSMAGNRYGYTF. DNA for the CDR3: TGTGCCAGTAGTATGGCGGGGAATCGCTATGGCTACACCTTC.

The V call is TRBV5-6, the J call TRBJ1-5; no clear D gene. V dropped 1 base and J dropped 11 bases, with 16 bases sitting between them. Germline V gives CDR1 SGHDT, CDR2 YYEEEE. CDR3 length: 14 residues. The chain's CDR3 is CASSLYEVSAAQHF. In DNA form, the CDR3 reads TGTGCCAGCAGCTTGTATGAGGTTTCGGCGGCCCAGCATTTT.

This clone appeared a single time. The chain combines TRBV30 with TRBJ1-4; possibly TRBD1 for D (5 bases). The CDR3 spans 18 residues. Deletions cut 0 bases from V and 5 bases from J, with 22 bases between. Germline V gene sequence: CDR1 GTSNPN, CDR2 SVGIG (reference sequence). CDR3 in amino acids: CAWSVSTVYTGGNEKLFF. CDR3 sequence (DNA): TGTGCCTGGAGTGTATCAACGGTTTACACTGGGGGGAATGAAAAACTGTTTTTT.

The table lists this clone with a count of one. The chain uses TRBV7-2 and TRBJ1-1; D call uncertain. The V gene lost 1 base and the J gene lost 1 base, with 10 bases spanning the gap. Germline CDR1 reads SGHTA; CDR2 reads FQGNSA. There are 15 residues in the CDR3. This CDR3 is CASSLGAPSNTEAFF. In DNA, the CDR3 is TGTGCCAGCAGCTTAGGTGCGCCTTCGAACACTGAAGCTTTCTTT.